Listed below are T cell receptor beta chains from one sample, sequenced in a study of metastatic and nonmetastatic thyroid tumors. TCRdb reprocessed the PCR reads via MiXCR. The sample yields around 23,000 clones, 22% seen once. The sequenced sample was tumor tissue. These receptors came from a female donor with papillary thyroid cancer or a benign thyroid nodule (not recorded which). Some clones in this sample may be carry-over from other donors' samples. Both conserved end residues are part of each CDR3. A D gene is named only where the DNA matches it firmly. Some rows have no size entry. The others give once, few or many, or a class for an expanded clone.

v_call: TRBV25-1; j_call: TRBJ2-2; clone_size: medium-sized; d_call: TRBD2; cdr3_aa: CASSEGLADTGELFF; cdr3_nt: TGTGCCAGCAGTGAGGGACTAGCGGACACCGGGGAGCTGTTTTTT
v_call: TRBV20-1; j_call: TRBJ1-4; clone_size: NA; d_call: NA; cdr3_aa: CSARDSRVVREKLSF; cdr3_nt: TGCAGTGCTAGAGATTCCAGGGTCGTGAGGGAAAAATTGTCTTTT
v_call: TRBV19; j_call: TRBJ1-5; clone_size: NA; d_call: NA; cdr3_aa: CASSIQGMGNQPQHF; cdr3_nt: TGTGCCAGTAGTATACAGGGGATGGGCAATCAGCCCCAGCATTTT
v_call: TRBV20-1; j_call: TRBJ2-1; clone_size: NA; d_call: NA; cdr3_aa: CSAGSLRGYNEQFF; cdr3_nt: TGCAGTGCTGGTTCTCTACGGGGGTACAATGAGCAGTTCTTC
v_call: TRBV25-1; j_call: TRBJ2-1; clone_size: few; d_call: TRBD1; cdr3_aa: CASSDLDRGYQFF; cdr3_nt: TGTGCCAGCAGTGACTTGGACAGGGGGTATCAGTTCTTC
v_call: TRBV6-1; j_call: TRBJ1-5; clone_size: few; d_call: NA; cdr3_aa: CASRRGENSNQPQHF; cdr3_nt: TGTGCCAGCAGGAGGGGGGAGAATAGCAATCAGCCCCAGCATTTT
v_call: TRBV5-1; j_call: TRBJ2-3; clone_size: NA; d_call: TRBD2; cdr3_aa: CASSLGLATDTQYF; cdr3_nt: TGCGCCAGCAGCCTAGGACTAGCTACAGATACGCAGTATTTT
v_call: TRBV11-2; j_call: TRBJ1-1; clone_size: NA; d_call: NA; cdr3_aa: CASSLDRTEAFF; cdr3_nt: TGTGCCAGCAGCTTAGATCGCACTGAAGCTTTCTTT
v_call: TRBV11-2; j_call: TRBJ1-1; clone_size: NA; d_call: NA; cdr3_aa: CASSLKRNTEAFF; cdr3_nt: TGTGCCAGCAGCTTAAAGCGGAACACTGAAGCTTTCTTT
v_call: TRBV11-1; j_call: TRBJ1-1; clone_size: NA; d_call: NA; cdr3_aa: CASSFQENTEAFF; cdr3_nt: TGTGCCAGCAGCTTCCAGGAAAACACTGAAGCTTTCTTT
v_call: TRBV20-1; j_call: TRBJ2-3; clone_size: many; d_call: NA; cdr3_aa: CSAFRSSDTQYF; cdr3_nt: TGCAGTGCTTTTCGTTCCTCAGATACGCAGTATTTT
v_call: TRBV20-1; j_call: TRBJ2-7; clone_size: NA; d_call: NA; cdr3_aa: CSARSSVSGARYEQYF; cdr3_nt: TGCAGTGCTAGATCCTCCGTATCGGGAGCACGCTACGAGCAGTACTTC
v_call: TRBV11-3; j_call: TRBJ2-2; clone_size: NA; d_call: TRBD2; cdr3_aa: CASSSRAGAGELFF; cdr3_nt: TGTGCCAGCAGCTCTAGGGCGGGGGCCGGGGAGCTGTTTTTT